This T cell receptor (beta chain) appears in the sequencing data of a study of post-analysis software for immune sequencing data. Whole-study findings and limits: Five or six TRBV segments, including TRBV5-6, TRBV5-1 and TRBV20-1, were more frequent in patients than controls.

This clonotype was seen just once. The target antigen is unknown. V shed 0 bases and J shed 0 bases, with 9 bases lying between them. The germline CDR1 and CDR2 sequences are MNHEY and SVGEGT. The CDR3 is 16 amino acids. Unique molecular identifiers featured in each of the TCR beta cDNA libraries. TCRdb called the PCR reads again in MiXCR, with one record for every CDR3 protein. The sample shows approximately 690,000 distinct CDR3 sequences, around 60% of them seen only once. The V and J genes are TRBV6-2 or TRBV6-3 and TRBJ2-1; no firm D call. The receptor comes from a girl under 10 years old with multiple sclerosis. The sample comprised blood. The DNA for the CDR3 is TGTGCCAGCAGTTACTCAGGAGCGTACTCCTACAATGAGCAGTTCTTC. The encoded protein is CASSYSGAYSYNEQFF.